This T cell receptor (beta chain) came from a study of blood T cell repertoires in COVID-19. The wider study: From T cells, B-cell-depleted T cells, or PBMCs came the material, which was cDNA or gDNA.

Original processing notes: It was from reference gene primer amplification that nucleated cell counts were estimated. Assay used: immunoSEQ multiplex PCR; TCRdb lists only in-frame clones, some missing. The V and J calls and clone size come from that table; D and trimming were worked out from the DNA. This sample has 100,000 to 150,000 clones, with about four fifths found just once. The CDR3 sequence is 15 residues long. Trimming removed 3 bases at V and 1 base at J, with 13 bases between. CDR1 and CDR2 from the germline V gene are SGDLS and YYNGEE. The sequence came from a man aged 60 to 69 with acute or convalescent COVID-19. V gene TRBV9 combines with J gene TRBJ1-1; D is possibly TRBD1 (6 bases). Input material: peripheral blood. CDR3 DNA sequence: TGTGCCAGCAGCGCTCTATCACAGGGGAACACTGAAGCTTTCTTT. The encoded protein is CASSALSQGNTEAFF.